This T cell receptor (beta chain) was obtained from a study of response to subunit inactivated influenza vaccine. Points from the study as a whole: The authors proposed limited new T cell recruitment per seasonal influenza vaccination.

TCRdb fed the RT-PCR reads into MiXCR, producing one record per CDR3 protein. The data show roughly 700,000 distinct CDR3 sequences, about 15% seen once. Per the germline V gene, CDR1 is LGHNA and CDR2 is YSLEER. Trimming stripped 3 bases from V and 3 bases from J, with 15 bases between. CDR3 length: 16 residues. As concerns this clonotype: The antigen is unknown.

This chain connects TRBV4-3 to TRBJ1-5; unclear D gene. The specimen was PBMCs from blood, collected less than 13 days after vaccination. The source is a man aged 50-59 years who received an inactivated influenza vaccine. This chain's CDR3 is CASSQKAGAHNQPQHF. In nucleotides, the CDR3 is TGCGCCAGCAGCCAGAAGGCAGGTGCACACAATCAGCCCCAGCATTTT.